The source of this TCR beta chain is a study of CD8 T cells in ankylosing spondylitis. Findings of the study overall: Significant enrichment of disease-linked clones was reportedly seen in matched ankylosing spondylitis synovial fluid. It appeared that ankylosing spondylitis blood was characterized by a TCR beta motif of several highly homologous variants.

Scientists made TCR beta libraries using quantitative 5'-RACE with molecular barcodes. TCRdb reprocessed the 5' RACE reads via MiXCR and lists one record per CDR3 protein. In the table there are 85,000 to 100,000 distinct CDR3 sequences, roughly 8.3% of which are singletons. The table lists this clonotype with many counts. Its antigen is not known. V lost 2 bases to trimming and J lost 3 bases, with 13 bases between them. Germline loops: CDR1 SGHNT, CDR2 YYREEE (reference sequence). This CDR3 comprises 15 residues. The J gene is TRBJ2-3, the V gene TRBV5-4; D possibly matches TRBD1 or TRBD2 (5 bases each). The sample was blood, either unsorted or a sorted T cell fraction (not recorded which). The origin of this receptor is a male donor with ankylosing spondylitis or in good health (not recorded which). This CDR3 reads CASSFGRGRTDTQYF. CDR3 bases: TGTGCCAGCAGCTTTGGTCGGGGCAGAACAGATACGCAGTATTTT. The variable domain in full, completed from reference TRBV5-4 and TRBJ2-3, reads ETGVTQSPTHLIKTRGQQVTLRCSSQSGHNTVSWYQQALGQGPQFIFQYYREEENGRGNFPPRFSGLQFPNYSSELNVNALELDDSALYLCASSFGRGRTDTQYFGPGTRLTVL.